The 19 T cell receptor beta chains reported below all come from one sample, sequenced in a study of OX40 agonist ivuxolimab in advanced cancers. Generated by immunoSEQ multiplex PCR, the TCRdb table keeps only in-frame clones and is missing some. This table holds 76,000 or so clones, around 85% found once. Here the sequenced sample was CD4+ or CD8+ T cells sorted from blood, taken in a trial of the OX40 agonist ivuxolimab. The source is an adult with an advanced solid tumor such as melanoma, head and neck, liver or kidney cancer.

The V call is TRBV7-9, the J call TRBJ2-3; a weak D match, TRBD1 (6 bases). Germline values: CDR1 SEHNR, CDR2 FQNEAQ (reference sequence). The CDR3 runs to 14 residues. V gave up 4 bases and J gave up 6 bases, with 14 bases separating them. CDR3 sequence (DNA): TGTGCCAGCAGCTCCGATTGGGGGCGGGATACGCAGTATTTT. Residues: CASSSDWGRDTQYF.

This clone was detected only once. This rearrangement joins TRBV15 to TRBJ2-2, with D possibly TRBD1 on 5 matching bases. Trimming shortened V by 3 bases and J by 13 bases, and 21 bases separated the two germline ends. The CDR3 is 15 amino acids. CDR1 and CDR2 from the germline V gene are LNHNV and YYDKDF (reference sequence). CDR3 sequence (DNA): TGTGCCACCAGCAGGAATAGCCCGGACACGGTTGTGCTGTTTTTT. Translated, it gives CATSRNSPDTVVLFF.

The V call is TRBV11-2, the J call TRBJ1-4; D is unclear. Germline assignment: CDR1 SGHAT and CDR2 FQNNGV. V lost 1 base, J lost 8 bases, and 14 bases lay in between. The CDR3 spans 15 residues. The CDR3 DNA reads TGTGCCAGCAGCTTAGGAATAGGGCGCCGAGAAAAACTGTTTTTT. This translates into CASSLGIGRREKLFF. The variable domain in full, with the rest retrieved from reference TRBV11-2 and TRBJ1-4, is EAGVAQSPRYKIIEKRQSVAFWCNPISGHATLYWYQQILGQGPKLLIQFQNNGVVDDSQLPKDRFSAERLKGVDSTLKIQPAKLEDSAVYLCASSLGIGRREKLFFGSGTQLSVL.

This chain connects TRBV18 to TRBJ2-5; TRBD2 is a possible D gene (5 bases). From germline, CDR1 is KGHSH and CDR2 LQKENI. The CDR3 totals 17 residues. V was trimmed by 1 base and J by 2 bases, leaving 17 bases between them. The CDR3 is CASSPQYAGSRQETQYF. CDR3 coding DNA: TGTGCCAGCTCACCACAATACGCGGGCTCGAGGCAAGAGACCCAGTACTTC.

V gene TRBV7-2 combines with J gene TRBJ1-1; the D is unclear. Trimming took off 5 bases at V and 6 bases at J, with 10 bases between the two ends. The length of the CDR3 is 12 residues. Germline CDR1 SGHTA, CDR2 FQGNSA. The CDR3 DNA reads TGTGCCAGCAGCAATTCATGGGCTGAAGCTTTCTTT. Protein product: CASSNSWAEAFF.

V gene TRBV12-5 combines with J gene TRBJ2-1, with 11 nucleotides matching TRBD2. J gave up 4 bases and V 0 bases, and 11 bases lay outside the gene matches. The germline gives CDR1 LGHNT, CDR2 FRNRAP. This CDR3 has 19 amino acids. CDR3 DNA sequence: TGTGCTAGTGGTTTGGTAACGACACTAGCGGGAGTCCGTTACAATGAGCAGTTCTTC. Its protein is CASGLVTTLAGVRYNEQFF.

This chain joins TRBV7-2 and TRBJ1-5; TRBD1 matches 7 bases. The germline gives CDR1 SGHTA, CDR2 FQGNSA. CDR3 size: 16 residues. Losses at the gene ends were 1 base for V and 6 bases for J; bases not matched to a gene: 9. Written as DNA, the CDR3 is TGTGCCAGCAGCTTAGGACAATCAGGGGGTGTTCAGCCCCAGCATTTT. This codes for CASSLGQSGGVQPQHF.

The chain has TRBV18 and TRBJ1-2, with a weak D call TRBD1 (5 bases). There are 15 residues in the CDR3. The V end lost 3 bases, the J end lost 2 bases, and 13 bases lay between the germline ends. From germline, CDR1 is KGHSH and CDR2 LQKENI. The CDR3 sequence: CASSPAGTPNYGYTF. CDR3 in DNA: TGTGCCAGCTCACCGGCAGGGACGCCGAACTATGGCTACACCTTC.

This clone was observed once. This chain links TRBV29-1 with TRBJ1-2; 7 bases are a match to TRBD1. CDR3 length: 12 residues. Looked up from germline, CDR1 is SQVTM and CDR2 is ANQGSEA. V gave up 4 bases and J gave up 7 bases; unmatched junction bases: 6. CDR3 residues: CSVATGVGGYTF. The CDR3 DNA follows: TGCAGCGTTGCAACAGGGGTTGGTGGCTACACCTTC. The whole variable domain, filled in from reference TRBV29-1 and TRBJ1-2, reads SAVISQKPSRDICQRGTSLTIQCQVDSQVTMMFWYRQQPGQSLTLIATANQGSEATYESGFVIDKFPISRPNLTFSTLTVSNMSPEDSSIYLCSVATGVGGYTFGSGTRLTVV.

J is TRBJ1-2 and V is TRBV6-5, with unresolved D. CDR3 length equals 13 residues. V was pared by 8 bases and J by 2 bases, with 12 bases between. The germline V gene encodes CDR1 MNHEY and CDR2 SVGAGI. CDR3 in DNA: TGTGCCAGCTTAGGAAGGCAAAACTATGGCTACACCTTC. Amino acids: CASLGRQNYGYTF.

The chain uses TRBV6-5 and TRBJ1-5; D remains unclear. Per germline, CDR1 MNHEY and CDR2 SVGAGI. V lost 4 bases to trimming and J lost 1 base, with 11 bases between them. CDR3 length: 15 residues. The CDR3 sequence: CASSSTSRSNQPQHF. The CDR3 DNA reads TGTGCCAGCAGTTCTACCTCCAGGAGCAATCAGCCCCAGCATTTT.

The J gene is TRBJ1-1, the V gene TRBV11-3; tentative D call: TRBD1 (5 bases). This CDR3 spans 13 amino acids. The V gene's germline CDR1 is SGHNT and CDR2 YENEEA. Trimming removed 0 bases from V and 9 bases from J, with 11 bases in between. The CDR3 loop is CASSLDPAGKAFF. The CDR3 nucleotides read TGTGCCAGCAGCTTAGATCCCGCAGGGAAAGCTTTCTTT.

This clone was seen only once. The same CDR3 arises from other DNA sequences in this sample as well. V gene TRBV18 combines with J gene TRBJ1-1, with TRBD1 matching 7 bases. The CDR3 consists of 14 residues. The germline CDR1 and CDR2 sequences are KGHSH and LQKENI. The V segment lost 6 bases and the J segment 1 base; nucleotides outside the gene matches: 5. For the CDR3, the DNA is TGTGCCAGCTCCCCTGGACAGGCGAACACTGAAGCTTTCTTT. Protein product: CASSPGQANTEAFF.

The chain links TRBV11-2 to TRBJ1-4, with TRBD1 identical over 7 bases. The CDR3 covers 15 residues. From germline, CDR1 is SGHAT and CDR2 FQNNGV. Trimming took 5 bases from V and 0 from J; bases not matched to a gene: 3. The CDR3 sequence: CASSPDRATNEKLFF. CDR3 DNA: TGTGCCAGCAGCCCAGACAGGGCAACTAATGAAAAACTGTTTTTT.

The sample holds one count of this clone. The CDR3 coding sequence is TGTGCCAGCAGTTCTTTCCAGGGCTACGAGCAGTACTTC. Its translation: CASSSFQGYEQYF. The chain carries TRBV5-6 and TRBJ2-7; D may be TRBD1 (5 bases). The CDR3 runs 13 residues. Trimming left V 5 bases short and J 3 bases short, with 12 bases between. Germline V gene data show CDR1 as SGHDT and CDR2 as YYEEEE.

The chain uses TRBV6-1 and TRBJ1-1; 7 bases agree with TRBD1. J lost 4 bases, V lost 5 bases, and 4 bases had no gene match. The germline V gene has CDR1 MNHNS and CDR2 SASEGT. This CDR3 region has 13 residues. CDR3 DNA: TGTGCCAGCAGTATTTACAGGGGCACTGAAGCTTTCTTT. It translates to CASSIYRGTEAFF.

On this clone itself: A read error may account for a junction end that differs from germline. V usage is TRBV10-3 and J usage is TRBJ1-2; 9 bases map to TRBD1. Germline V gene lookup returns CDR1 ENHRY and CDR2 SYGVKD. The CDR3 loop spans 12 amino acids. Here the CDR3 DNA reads TGTGCCATCAGTGAGCCACAGGGGGCTATAGCCTTC. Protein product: CAISEPQGAIAF.

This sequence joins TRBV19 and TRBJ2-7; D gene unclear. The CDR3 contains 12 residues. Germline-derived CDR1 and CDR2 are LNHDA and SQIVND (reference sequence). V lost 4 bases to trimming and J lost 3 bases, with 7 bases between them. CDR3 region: CASSTADYEQYF. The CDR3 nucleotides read TGTGCCAGTAGTACCGCGGACTACGAGCAGTACTTC. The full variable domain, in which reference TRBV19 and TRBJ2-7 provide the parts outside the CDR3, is DGGITQSPKYLFRKEGQNVTLSCEQNLNHDAMYWYRQDPGQGLRLIYYSQIVNDFQKGDIAEGYSVSREKKESFPLTVTSAQKNPTAFYLCASSTADYEQYFGPGTRLTVT.

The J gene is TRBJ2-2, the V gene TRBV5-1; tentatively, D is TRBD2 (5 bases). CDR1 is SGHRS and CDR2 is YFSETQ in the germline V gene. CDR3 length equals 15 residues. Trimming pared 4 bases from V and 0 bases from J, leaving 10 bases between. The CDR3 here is CASSPRESNTGELFF. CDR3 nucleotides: TGCGCCAGCAGCCCGAGGGAGTCGAACACCGGGGAGCTGTTTTTT. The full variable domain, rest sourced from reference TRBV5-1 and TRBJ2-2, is KAGVTQTPRYLIKTRGQQVTLSCSPISGHRSVSWYQQTPGQGLQFLFEYFSETQRNKGNFPGRFSGRQFSNSRSEMNVSTLELGDSALYLCASSPRESNTGELFFGEGSRLTVL.